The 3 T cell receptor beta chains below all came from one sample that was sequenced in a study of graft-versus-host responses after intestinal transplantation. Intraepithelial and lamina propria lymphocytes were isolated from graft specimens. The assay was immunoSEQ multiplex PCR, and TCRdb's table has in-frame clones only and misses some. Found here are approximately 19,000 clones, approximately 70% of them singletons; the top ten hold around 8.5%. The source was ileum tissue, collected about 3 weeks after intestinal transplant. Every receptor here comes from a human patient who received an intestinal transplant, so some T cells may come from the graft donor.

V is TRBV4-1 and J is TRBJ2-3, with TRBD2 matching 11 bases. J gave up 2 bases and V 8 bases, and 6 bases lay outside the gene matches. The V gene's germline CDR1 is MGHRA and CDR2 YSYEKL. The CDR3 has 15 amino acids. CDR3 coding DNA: TGCGCCAGCGGGAAACTAGCGGGGGCCACAGATACGCAGTATTTT. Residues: CASGKLAGATDTQYF.

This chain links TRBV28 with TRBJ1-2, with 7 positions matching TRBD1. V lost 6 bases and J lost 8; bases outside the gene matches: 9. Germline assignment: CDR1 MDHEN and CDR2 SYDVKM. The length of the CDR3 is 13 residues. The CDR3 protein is CASSYGTVKGYTF. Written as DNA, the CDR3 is TGTGCCAGCAGCTACGGGACAGTTAAAGGCTACACCTTC.

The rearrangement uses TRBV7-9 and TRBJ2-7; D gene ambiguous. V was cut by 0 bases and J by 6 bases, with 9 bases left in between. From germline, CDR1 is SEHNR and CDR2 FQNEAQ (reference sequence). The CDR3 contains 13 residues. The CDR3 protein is CASSLALRSEQYF. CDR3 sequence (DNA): TGTGCCAGCAGCTTAGCGCTTCGGAGCGAGCAGTACTTC.